These 21 T cell receptor beta chains came from one sample sequenced in a study of regulatory T cells in long-lasting Graves disease. Time point noted: persistent/refractory GD, antithyroid drugs over 5 years with positive TRAb. RNA extracted from PBMCs served as the sequencing template. Building the TCR beta libraries relied on iRepertoire HTBI primers, and CDR3 regions underwent Arm-PCR. Via MiXCR, TCRdb re-called the multiplex PCR reads, giving one row per CDR3 protein. The table records roughly 500,000 distinct CDR3 sequences, approximately 22% of them present only once. Here the sequenced sample was peripheral blood mononuclear cells (PBMCs), taken when the disease was refractory, from a patient treated with antithyroid drugs. The source of these receptors is a female donor with Graves disease.

Many counts were recorded for this clonotype. The chain couples TRBV2 to TRBJ2-7; D gene ambiguous. With 5 bases removed from V and 3 bases from J, the gap between germline ends came to 17 bases. Per germline, CDR1 SNHLY and CDR2 FYNNEI. This CDR3 comprises 15 residues. CDR3 residues: CASSFLVGSYYEQYF. For the CDR3, the DNA is TGTGCCAGCAGTTTCCTTGTCGGCAGCTACTACGAGCAGTACTTC.

The table lists this clonotype with many counts. The chain is built from TRBV16 and TRBJ1-1; no definite D call. Germline V lookup: CDR1 KGHSY, CDR2 FQNENV. The CDR3 spans 12 residues. V was pared by 4 bases and J by 9 bases, with 12 bases between. The DNA of the CDR3 is TGTGCCAGCAGCCCCGAGAGGGCTCAAGCTTTCTTT. Residues: CASSPERAQAFF.

The CDR3 region is CASSQDRFWGYTF. The CDR3 nucleotides are TGTGCCAGCAGCCAGGACAGGTTTTGGGGCTACACCTTC. The rearrangement joins TRBV3-1 to TRBJ1-2, with TRBD1 identical over 7 bases. Germline V lookup: CDR1 LGHDT, CDR2 YNNKEL (reference sequence). The ends lost 3 bases at V and 8 bases at J; junction bases unmatched: 6. The CDR3 totals 13 residues.

This clonotype showed up just once. This chain links TRBV7-9 with TRBJ1-2; 10 nucleotides match TRBD1. The junction had 12 bases not matched to a gene; V was cut back by 5 bases and J by 6 bases. The CDR3 runs to 16 residues. Germline V gene lookup returns CDR1 SEHNR and CDR2 FQNEAQ (reference sequence). Here the CDR3 reads CASSVSPTGQGNGYTF. The DNA of the CDR3 is TGTGCCAGCAGCGTTAGCCCTACGGGACAGGGGAATGGCTACACCTTC.

This chain uses TRBV2 with TRBJ1-1; D not resolved. Germline CDR1 and CDR2: SNHLY and FYNNEI. V was pared by 3 bases and J by 4 bases, with 9 bases between. The CDR3 sequence is 13 residues long. CDR3 sequence (DNA): TGTGCCAGCAGTGATGCCGGGGTCACTGAAGCTTTCTTT. Protein sequence: CASSDAGVTEAFF.

V gene TRBV2 combines with J gene TRBJ1-5; possibly TRBD1 for D (5 bases). Germline CDR1 is SNHLY and CDR2 is FYNNEI. The CDR3 extends over 15 amino acids. With 4 bases removed from V and 6 bases from J, the gap between germline ends came to 16 bases. CDR3 bases: TGTGCCAGCAGTGTGGAAGGGGATGGCAGTCAGCCCCAGCATTTT. Protein sequence: CASSVEGDGSQPQHF.

The chain employs TRBV6-1 and TRBJ1-2; 9 bases fit TRBD1. The V gene's germline CDR1 is MNHNS and CDR2 SASEGT. The CDR3 sequence is 15 residues long. J was trimmed by 4 bases and V by 6 bases; bases with no gene match: 9. CDR3 bases: TGTGCCAGCAGGAGAGGGACAGGGATGGGCTATGGCTACACCTTC. Protein sequence: CASRRGTGMGYGYTF.

This clonotype has more than one count but fewer than ten. This chain uses TRBV5-4 with TRBJ2-5; D remains unclear. The length of the CDR3 is 15 residues. The V and J ends lost 0 bases and 5 bases respectively, with 14 bases between them. Germline V gene lookup returns CDR1 SGHNT and CDR2 YYREEE (reference sequence). CDR3 nucleotides: TGTGCCAGCAGCTTGGCCGTAGGCGACGGGGAGACCCAGTACTTC. Its translation is CASSLAVGDGETQYF.

CDR3 in amino acids: CATLGQEDSGANVLTF. The CDR3 bases are TGTGCCACCTTAGGACAGGAGGACTCTGGGGCCAACGTCCTGACTTTC. The chain is built from TRBV24-1 and TRBJ2-6; 7 bases line up with TRBD1. Germline-derived CDR1 and CDR2 are KGHDR and SFDVKD. V lost 9 bases to trimming and J lost 0 bases; unmatched junction nucleotides: 7. This CDR3 has 16 residues.

The J gene is TRBJ2-7, the V gene TRBV20-1; 8 nucleotides line up with TRBD1. The CDR3 runs to 14 residues. With 4 bases clipped from V and 4 bases from J, the junction kept 9 bases outside the gene matches. Germline V gene sequence: CDR1 DFQATT, CDR2 SNEGSKA (reference sequence). CDR3 sequence: CSANRGEDSYEQYF. In nucleotides, the CDR3 is TGCAGTGCTAACAGGGGGGAGGACTCTTACGAGCAGTACTTC.

This chain links TRBV11-2 with TRBJ2-2, with TRBD2 identical over 14 bases. Trimming removed 4 bases from V and 4 bases from J; junction bases left unmatched: 5. Germline V CDR1 and CDR2: SGHAT, FQNNGV. This CDR3 contains 17 residues. CDR3 region: CASSSGLAGGPTGELFF. The CDR3 DNA is TGTGCCAGCAGCTCCGGACTAGCGGGGGGACCCACCGGGGAGCTGTTTTTT.

This clonotype showed up just a few times. The chain carries TRBV5-1 and TRBJ1-1, with D unclear. Trimming took off 0 bases at V and 1 base at J, with 7 bases between the two ends. In germline, CDR1 is SGHRS, CDR2 YFSETQ. The length of the CDR3 is 14 residues. The CDR3, as DNA: TGCGCCAGCAGCTTGGGATGGCAGAACACTGAAGCTTTCTTT. Protein: CASSLGWQNTEAFF.

This clonotype was seen at least ten times. The rearrangement uses TRBV7-2 and TRBJ2-7; 9 nucleotides line up with TRBD1. In germline, CDR1 is SGHTA, CDR2 FQGNSA. The CDR3 contains 16 residues. V trimming: 2 bases; J trimming: 4 bases; junction bases outside the gene matches: 9. Here the CDR3 DNA reads TGTGCCAGCAGCTTAAGTCCGGGACAGGGTCGGTACGAGCAGTACTTC. Encoded protein: CASSLSPGQGRYEQYF. Complete variable domain (other parts from reference TRBV7-2 and TRBJ2-7): GAGVSQSPSNKVTEKGKDVELRCDPISGHTALYWYRQSLGQGLEFLIYFQGNSAPDKSGLPSDRFSAERTGGSVSTLTIQRTQQEDSAVYLCASSLSPGQGRYEQYFGPGTRLTVT.

This chain joins TRBV29-1 and TRBJ2-5; D is tentatively TRBD1 or TRBD2 (5 bases each). Germline V gives CDR1 SQVTM, CDR2 ANQGSEA. The V end lost 4 bases, the J end lost 3 bases, and 6 bases lay between the germline ends. CDR3 length equals 11 residues. As DNA, the CDR3 is TGCAGCGTTGGAGGGGAAGAGACCCAGTACTTC. Translation gives CSVGGEETQYF.

The chain recombines TRBV24-1 with TRBJ2-2; 7 nucleotides line up with TRBD2. The CDR3 extends over 13 amino acids. J was trimmed by 7 bases and V by 5 bases; bases with no gene match: 3. Germline V gene data show CDR1 as KGHDR and CDR2 as SFDVKD. CDR3 sequence: CATSVLAFGELFF. The CDR3 DNA reads TGTGCCACCAGTGTACTAGCGTTCGGGGAGCTGTTTTTT.

V usage is TRBV5-1 and J usage is TRBJ1-6, with a tentative D call TRBD1 (5 bases). Germline CDR1 SGHRS, CDR2 YFSETQ. This CDR3 contains 14 residues. V was clipped by 0 bases and J by 10 bases, with 11 bases between them. The CDR3 DNA reads TGCGCCAGCAGCTTGGGAGGGGAAGAATCACCCCTCCACTTT. As protein: CASSLGGEESPLHF.

The J gene is TRBJ1-4, the V gene TRBV4-1; D gene unclear. The ends were cut back, 0 bases at V and 8 bases at J, with 7 bases in the middle. The CDR3 totals 13 residues. Germline lookup yields CDR1 MGHRA and CDR2 YSYEKL. The CDR3, as DNA: TGCGCCAGCAGCCAAGAAGGCCTCGAAAAACTGTTTTTT. It encodes CASSQEGLEKLFF.

The chain couples TRBV6-5 to TRBJ2-2, with 8 bases matching TRBD2. V lost 2 bases and J lost 2; bases outside the gene matches: 7. CDR3 size: 17 residues. The germline gives CDR1 MNHEY, CDR2 SVGAGI. The CDR3 DNA reads TGTGCCAGCAGTTACCCTCGGGGGGGGGGAAACACCGGGGAGCTGTTTTTT. Translation: CASSYPRGGGNTGELFF.

This clonotype was seen at least ten times. V usage is TRBV28 and J usage is TRBJ1-2; D is uncertain. The V end lost 6 bases, the J end lost 6 bases, and 14 bases lay between the germline ends. The CDR3 is 13 residues long. In germline, CDR1 is MDHEN, CDR2 SYDVKM. The CDR3 here is CASRKPAINGYTF. The CDR3 DNA reads TGTGCCAGCAGAAAACCCGCAATAAATGGCTACACCTTC.

This clonotype was recorded many times. The chain uses TRBV20-1 and TRBJ1-2; TRBD1 aligns across 7 bases. This CDR3 is built from 13 residues. V was pared by 6 bases and J by 5 bases, with 9 bases of the junction left unmatched. Germline-derived CDR1 and CDR2 are DFQATT and SNEGSKA (reference sequence). The CDR3 loop reads CSAPRQGVYGYTF. The DNA of the CDR3 is TGCAGTGCGCCTAGACAGGGAGTTTATGGCTACACCTTC.

This clonotype was picked up many times. CDR3 DNA sequence: TGTGCCAGCAGTCCTGCCCATCGTTCCCCGGGGTCGGGAGGCTACACCTTC. It codes for CASSPAHRSPGSGGYTF. The rearrangement links TRBV6-1 to TRBJ1-2; D is uncertain. Germline loops: CDR1 MNHNS, CDR2 SASEGT. The CDR3 sequence is 17 residues long. Deletions cut 5 bases from V and 8 bases from J, with 27 bases between.